Following are 7 T cell receptor beta chains from one sample sequenced in a study of T cells in Graves' hyperthyroidism and ophthalmopathy. Amplification yielded TCR beta CDR3 regions, with RNA transcripts as the source. A first-round RT-PCR of the TCR CDR3 used the HTBI primer set. TCRdb re-analysed the multiplex PCR reads in MiXCR, keeping a single row per CDR3 protein. Found here are about 500,000 distinct CDR3 sequences, approximately 15% of them singletons; the top ten hold around 19%. Sequenced material: blood. These TCRs come from a woman aged 18-29 years with Graves' hyperthyroidism.

This clonotype has only a few counts. The chain carries TRBV12-3 or TRBV12-4 and TRBJ2-2, with 11 nucleotides matching TRBD2. V lost 3 bases to trimming and J lost 4 bases; unmatched junction nucleotides: 4. The CDR3 runs to 16 residues. The CDR3: CASSLFLAGGTGELFF. CDR3 nucleotide sequence: TGTGCCAGCAGTTTGTTTCTAGCGGGAGGCACCGGGGAGCTGTTTTTT.

The J gene is TRBJ2-1, the V gene TRBV25-1; 12 bases match TRBD2. The CDR3 spans 16 residues. Germline CDR1 and CDR2: MGHDK and SYGVNS. V gave up 3 bases and J gave up 8 bases; unmatched junction bases: 8. This CDR3 is CASSDPTSGRTHEQFF. The DNA for the CDR3 is TGTGCCAGCAGTGACCCCACTAGCGGGAGGACCCATGAGCAGTTCTTC.

This clonotype appeared a few times. The chain combines TRBV2 with TRBJ1-4; possibly TRBD1 for D (6 bases). V was shortened by 5 bases and J by 4 bases, with 14 bases between the two germline ends. The germline CDR1 and CDR2 sequences are SNHLY and FYNNEI. The CDR3 extends over 15 amino acids. CDR3 nucleotides: TGTGCCAGCAGTTCCGGCGGAGGGGGTAATGAAAAACTGTTTTTT. Translated: CASSSGGGGNEKLFF.

This clonotype was recorded at least ten times. One end of the junction is discordant with germline, which a read error may explain. This sequence joins TRBV11-1 and TRBJ2-7; maybe TRBD2 (6 bases). Germline V CDR1 and CDR2: SGHAT, FQDESV (reference sequence). The length of the CDR3 is 16 residues. CDR3 nucleotides: TGCGCCAGCAGCCGCGGCCCCCCCGGGAGCTCCTACGAGCAGTACTTC. Translating it yields CASSRGPPGSSYEQYF.

The chain recombines TRBV27 with TRBJ2-3, with 9 bases that match TRBD1. V lost 2 bases to trimming and J lost 2 bases; unmatched junction nucleotides: 8. From germline, CDR1 is MNHEY and CDR2 SMNVEV (reference sequence). CDR3 size: 17 residues. The CDR3 bases are TGTGCCAGCAGTTTAGCCCAGGGACAGGGTTACACAGATACGCAGTATTTT. This codes for CASSLAQGQGYTDTQYF.

CDR3 protein: CASSGTVFSSYNEQFF. DNA for the CDR3: TGTGCCAGCAGCGGTACGGTCTTTAGCTCCTACAATGAGCAGTTCTTC. The chain joins TRBV7-9 to TRBJ2-1, with no clear D. The CDR3 loop spans 16 amino acids. V lost 5 bases, J lost 0 bases, and 14 bases lay in between. Germline CDR1 and CDR2: SEHNR and FQNEAQ (reference sequence).

The sample holds many counts of this clonotype. V is TRBV10-3 and J is TRBJ1-1; D not certain. Germline loops: CDR1 ENHRY, CDR2 SYGVKD. This CDR3 has 14 amino acids. With 4 bases removed from V and 0 bases from J, the gap between germline ends came to 9 bases. The CDR3 sequence: CAISARPMNTEAFF. The CDR3 coding sequence is TGTGCCATCAGTGCCAGGCCCATGAACACTGAAGCTTTCTTT.